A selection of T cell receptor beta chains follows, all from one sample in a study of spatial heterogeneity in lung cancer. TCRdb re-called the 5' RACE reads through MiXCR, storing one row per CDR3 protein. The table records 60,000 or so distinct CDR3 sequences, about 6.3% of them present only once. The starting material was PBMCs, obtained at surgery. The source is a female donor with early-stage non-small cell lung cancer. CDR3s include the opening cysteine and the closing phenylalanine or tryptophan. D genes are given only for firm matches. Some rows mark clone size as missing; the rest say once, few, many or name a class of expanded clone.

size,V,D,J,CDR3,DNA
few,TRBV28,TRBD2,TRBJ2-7,CASSSRASGTYEQYF,TGTGCCAGCAGTTCTCGAGCTAGCGGAACCTACGAGCAGTACTTC
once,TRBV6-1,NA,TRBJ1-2,CASSSGHYGYTF,TGTGCCAGCAGCTCAGGACACTATGGCTACACCTTC
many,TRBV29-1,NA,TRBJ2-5,CSVEVGETQYF,TGCAGCGTTGAGGTCGGCGAGACCCAGTACTTC
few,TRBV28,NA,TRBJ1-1,CASTTTSYEAFF,TGTGCCAGCACCACGACAAGCTACGAAGCTTTCTTT
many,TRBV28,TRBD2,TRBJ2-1,CASKASGRSPTYNEQFF,TGTGCCAGCAAAGCTAGCGGGAGGTCTCCCACCTACAATGAGCAGTTCTTC
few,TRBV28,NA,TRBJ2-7,CASSLRPGTFYEQYF,TGTGCCAGCAGTCTCCGTCCCGGGACATTTTACGAGCAGTACTTC
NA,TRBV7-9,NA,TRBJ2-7,CASRTTGGEQYF,TGTGCCAGCAGGACGACCGGGGGCGAGCAGTACTTC
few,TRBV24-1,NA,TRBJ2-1,CATSGGSSYNEQFF,TGTGCCACCAGTGGGGGGAGCTCCTACAATGAGCAGTTCTTC
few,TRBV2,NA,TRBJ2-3,CASSGATNAQYF,TGTGCCAGCAGTGGGGCCACGAATGCGCAGTATTTT
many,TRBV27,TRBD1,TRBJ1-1,CASSLTTGEGAFF,TGTGCCAGCAGTTTAACAACAGGGGAAGGAGCTTTCTTT